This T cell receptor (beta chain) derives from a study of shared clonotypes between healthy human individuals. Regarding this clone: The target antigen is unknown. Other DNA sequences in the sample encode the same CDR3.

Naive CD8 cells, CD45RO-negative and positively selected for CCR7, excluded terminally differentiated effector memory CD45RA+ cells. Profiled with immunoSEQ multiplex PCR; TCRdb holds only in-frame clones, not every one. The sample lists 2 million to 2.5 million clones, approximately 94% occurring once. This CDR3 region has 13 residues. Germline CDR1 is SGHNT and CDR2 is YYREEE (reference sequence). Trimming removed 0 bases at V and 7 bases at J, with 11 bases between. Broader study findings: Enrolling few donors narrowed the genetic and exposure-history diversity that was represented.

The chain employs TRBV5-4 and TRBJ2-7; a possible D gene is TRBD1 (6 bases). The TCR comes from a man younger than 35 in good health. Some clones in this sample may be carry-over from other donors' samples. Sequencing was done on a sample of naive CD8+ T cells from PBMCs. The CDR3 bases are TGTGCCAGCAGCTTGGACAGGGTGGGAGAGCAGTACTTC. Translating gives CASSLDRVGEQYF. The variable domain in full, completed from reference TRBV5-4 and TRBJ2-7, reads ETGVTQSPTHLIKTRGQQVTLRCSSQSGHNTVSWYQQALGQGPQFIFQYYREEENGRGNFPPRFSGLQFPNYSSELNVNALELDDSALYLCASSLDRVGEQYFGPGTRLTVT.